One sample yielded the 14 T cell receptor beta chains listed below, sequenced in a study of CD8 T cells in ankylosing spondylitis. Each CDR3 protein is one row after TCRdb ran MiXCR on the 5' RACE reads. The repertoire includes 150,000 to 200,000 distinct CDR3 sequences, around 13% of them detected once, and around 10% sits in the top ten. Sequenced: blood, either unsorted or a sorted T cell fraction (not recorded which). All receptors come from a female donor with ankylosing spondylitis or in good health (not recorded which).

A remark on this clonotype: This sequence may be a read error, since a much larger clone differs from it by one base. The chain joins TRBV6-2 or TRBV6-3 to TRBJ2-1; 7 positions match TRBD2. The CDR3 totals 14 residues. Losses at the gene ends were 2 bases for V and 5 bases for J; bases not matched to a gene: 3. The germline CDR1 and CDR2 sequences are MNHEY and SVGEGT. DNA for the CDR3: TGTGCCAGCAGTTACCCGGGACTACACAATGAGCAGTTCTTC. Protein: CASSYPGLHNEQFF.

This clonotype was detected many times. The V gene is TRBV29-1, the J gene TRBJ1-2; 9 nucleotides match TRBD1. Trimming took 7 bases from V and 4 from J; bases not matched to a gene: 7. CDR3 length: 13 residues. The germline V gene has CDR1 SQVTM and CDR2 ANQGSEA. The DNA for the CDR3 is TGCAGCGCCTACAGGGGGCGCCTCTATGGCTACACCTTC. This codes for CSAYRGRLYGYTF. The variable domain in full, completed from reference TRBV29-1 and TRBJ1-2, reads SAVISQKPSRDICQRGTSLTIQCQVDSQVTMMFWYRQQPGQSLTLIATANQGSEATYESGFVIDKFPISRPNLTFSTLTVSNMSPEDSSIYLCSAYRGRLYGYTFGSGTRLTVV.

This clonotype has at least ten counts. Here the CDR3 reads CSVEAGERDEQFF. In DNA, the CDR3 is TGCAGCGTTGAAGCGGGAGAACGGGATGAGCAGTTCTTC. This chain links TRBV29-1 with TRBJ2-1; maybe TRBD2 (6 bases). This CDR3 has 13 residues. Deletions cut 1 base from V and 8 bases from J, with 12 bases between. The V gene's germline CDR1 is SQVTM and CDR2 ANQGSEA.

This clonotype was counted many times. This chain connects TRBV5-1 to TRBJ1-4; D gene ambiguous. The CDR3 has 14 residues. Trimming cost V 4 bases and J 8 bases, with 15 bases left between them. CDR1 is SGHRS, CDR2 YFSETQ, per germline. The CDR3 sequence: CASSPDTTLEKLFF. CDR3 nucleotides: TGCGCCAGCAGCCCCGACACTACCCTAGAAAAACTGTTTTTT.

This clonotype occurred a few times. The chain uses TRBV27 and TRBJ2-7; 14 bases match TRBD2. Germline values: CDR1 MNHEY, CDR2 SMNVEV (reference sequence). V shed 6 bases and J 0 bases; nucleotides not matched to a gene: 4. This CDR3 is built from 16 residues. CDR3 in DNA: TGTGCCAGCAGGACTAGCGGGAGGGCCTTCTCCTACGAGCAGTACTTC. Residues: CASRTSGRAFSYEQYF.

This clonotype was counted ten times or more. The chain is built from TRBV7-9 and TRBJ2-3; D not resolved. The CDR3 extends over 13 amino acids. Between the trimmed V and J ends, which lost 5 bases and 4 bases, there was a span of 10 bases. From germline, CDR1 is SEHNR and CDR2 FQNEAQ (reference sequence). CDR3 region: CASSKMDPDTQYF. The CDR3 DNA is TGTGCCAGCAGCAAAATGGATCCAGATACGCAGTATTTT.

This clonotype was recorded many times. The rearrangement joins TRBV20-1 to TRBJ2-5; 8 bases are shared with TRBD2. With V trimmed by 1 base and J by 0 bases, 7 bases remained unmatched. The CDR3 sequence is 16 residues long. Germline-derived CDR1 and CDR2 are DFQATT and SNEGSKA (reference sequence). CDR3 residues: CSARAMLAGDQETQYF. CDR3 bases: TGCAGTGCTAGAGCAATGCTAGCGGGCGACCAAGAGACCCAGTACTTC.

This clonotype was counted at least ten times. This chain connects TRBV9 to TRBJ1-2, with D unclear. The germline gives CDR1 SGDLS, CDR2 YYNGEE. There are 15 residues in the CDR3. Trimming left V 0 bases short and J 5 bases short, with 14 bases between. The CDR3 reads CASSVEATPSYGYTF. The DNA of the CDR3 is TGTGCCAGCAGCGTAGAGGCCACGCCCTCATATGGCTACACCTTC.

This clonotype was observed a handful of times. The chain links TRBV7-2 to TRBJ1-1; weak D call: TRBD1 (6 bases). The CDR3 totals 14 residues. Trimming removed 10 bases from V and 0 bases from J, with 15 bases in between. Per germline, CDR1 SGHTA and CDR2 FQGNSA. This CDR3 reads CAIDRSAMNTEAFF. The CDR3 DNA is TGTGCCATTGACAGGAGCGCCATGAACACTGAAGCTTTCTTT.

This chain uses TRBV9 with TRBJ1-1; 9 positions match TRBD1. This CDR3 has 16 amino acids. Germline CDR1 and CDR2: SGDLS and YYNGEE. Trimming removed 0 bases from V and 2 bases from J; junction bases left unmatched: 5. CDR3 DNA sequence: TGTGCCAGCAGCGTAGCACTGGACAGGGGCAACACTGAAGCTTTCTTT. This translates into CASSVALDRGNTEAFF.

This clonotype has just a few counts. The V call is TRBV29-1, the J call TRBJ2-3, with D perhaps matching TRBD1 or TRBD2 (6 bases each). The CDR3 length is 12 residues. The V end was cut by 2 bases, the J end by 4 bases, with 7 bases between. Germline-derived CDR1 and CDR2 are SQVTM and ANQGSEA. In DNA, the CDR3 is TGCAGCGTTGAAAGGGGGGCAGATACGCAGTATTTT. Protein product: CSVERGADTQYF.

This clonotype appeared many times. The chain combines TRBV7-9 with TRBJ2-1; D is uncertain. Trimming shortened V by 3 bases and J by 7 bases, and 7 bases separated the two germline ends. Germline V CDR1 and CDR2: SEHNR, FQNEAQ (reference sequence). The CDR3 length is 12 residues. The CDR3 coding sequence is TGTGCCAGCAGCTTGAGCAGGAATGAGCAGTTCTTC. Translated: CASSLSRNEQFF.

The V gene is TRBV7-2, the J gene TRBJ1-1, with D unclear. Trimming shortened V by 1 base and J by 10 bases, and 13 bases separated the two germline ends. The CDR3 covers 13 residues. Germline loops: CDR1 SGHTA, CDR2 FQGNSA. The CDR3 DNA is TGTGCCAGCAGCTTAGGCACCGCCTGGGGAGCTTTCTTT. This translates into CASSLGTAWGAFF.

This clonotype was observed a few times. V gene TRBV6-1 combines with J gene TRBJ1-1; D is perhaps TRBD1 (5 bases). The CDR3 runs to 16 residues. Germline CDR1 and CDR2: MNHNS and SASEGT. Trimming took off 6 bases at V and 2 bases at J, with 19 bases between the two ends. DNA for the CDR3: TGTGCCAGCAGAGACCCCGGGGGGAGTAAAAACACTGAAGCTTTCTTT. Encoded protein: CASRDPGGSKNTEAFF.